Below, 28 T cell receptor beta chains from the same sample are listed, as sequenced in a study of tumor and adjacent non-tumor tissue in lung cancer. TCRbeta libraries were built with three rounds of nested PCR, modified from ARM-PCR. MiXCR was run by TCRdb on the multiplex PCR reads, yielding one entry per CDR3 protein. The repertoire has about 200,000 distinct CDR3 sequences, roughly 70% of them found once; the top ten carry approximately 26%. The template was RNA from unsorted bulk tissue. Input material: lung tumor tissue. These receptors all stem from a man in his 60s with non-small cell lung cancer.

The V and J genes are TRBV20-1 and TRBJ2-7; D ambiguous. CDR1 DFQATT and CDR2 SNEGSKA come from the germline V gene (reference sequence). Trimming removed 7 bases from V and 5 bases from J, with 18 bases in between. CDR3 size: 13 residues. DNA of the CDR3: TGCAGTGATAGTCTCCTCCCCGAACACGAGCAGTACTTC. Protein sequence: CSDSLLPEHEQYF.

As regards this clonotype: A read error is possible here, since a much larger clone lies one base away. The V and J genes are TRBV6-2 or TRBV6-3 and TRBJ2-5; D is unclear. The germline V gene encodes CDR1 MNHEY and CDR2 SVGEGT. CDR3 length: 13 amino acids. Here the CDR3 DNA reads TGTGCCAGCAATTACTCACCAGAAGAGACCCAGTACTTC. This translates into CASNYSPEETQYF.

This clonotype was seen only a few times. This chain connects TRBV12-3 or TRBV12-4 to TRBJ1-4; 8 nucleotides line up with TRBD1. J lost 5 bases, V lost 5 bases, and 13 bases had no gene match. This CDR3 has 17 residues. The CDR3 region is CASSPTPYRGWNEKLFF. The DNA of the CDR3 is TGTGCCAGCAGTCCCACCCCCTACAGGGGGTGGAATGAAAAACTGTTTTTT.

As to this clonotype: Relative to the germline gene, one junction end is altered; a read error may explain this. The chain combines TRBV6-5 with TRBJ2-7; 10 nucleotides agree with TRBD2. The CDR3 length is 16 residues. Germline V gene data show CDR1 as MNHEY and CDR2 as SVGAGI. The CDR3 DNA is TGTGTCAGCAGTTACTCTGGGACTAGCGCGAACTACGAGCAGTATTTC. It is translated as CVSSYSGTSANYEQYF.

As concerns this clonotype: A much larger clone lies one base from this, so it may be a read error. Here the CDR3 reads CTSSLLSAGGEQFF. In DNA, the CDR3 is TGTACCAGCAGCTTACTTAGCGCGGGGGGTGAGCAGTTCTTC. The rearrangement joins TRBV13 to TRBJ2-1, with 8 bases aligning to TRBD2. CDR1 and CDR2 from the germline V gene are PRHDT and FYEKMQ (reference sequence). The CDR3 has 14 residues.

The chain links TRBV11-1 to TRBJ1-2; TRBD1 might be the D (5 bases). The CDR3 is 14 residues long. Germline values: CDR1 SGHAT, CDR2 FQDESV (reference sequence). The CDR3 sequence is CPSSHRGNGYGYTF. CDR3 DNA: TGTCCGAGCAGCCATAGGGGCAATGGCTATGGCTACACCTTC.

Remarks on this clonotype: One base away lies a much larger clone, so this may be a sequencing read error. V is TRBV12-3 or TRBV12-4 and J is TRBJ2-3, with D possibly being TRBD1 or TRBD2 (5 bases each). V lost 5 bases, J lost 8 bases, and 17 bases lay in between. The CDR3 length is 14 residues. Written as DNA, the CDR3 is TGTGCCAGCAGTCCGACCCGAGGGGTGGGTACGCAGTATTTT. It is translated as CASSPTRGVGTQYF.

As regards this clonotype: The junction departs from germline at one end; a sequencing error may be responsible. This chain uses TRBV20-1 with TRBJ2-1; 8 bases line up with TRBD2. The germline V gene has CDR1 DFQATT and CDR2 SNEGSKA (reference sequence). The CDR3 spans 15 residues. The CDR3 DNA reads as TGTAGTGCTAAGACGGGGGGGAGGCCCTACAATGAGCAGTTCTTC. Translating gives CSAKTGGRPYNEQFF.

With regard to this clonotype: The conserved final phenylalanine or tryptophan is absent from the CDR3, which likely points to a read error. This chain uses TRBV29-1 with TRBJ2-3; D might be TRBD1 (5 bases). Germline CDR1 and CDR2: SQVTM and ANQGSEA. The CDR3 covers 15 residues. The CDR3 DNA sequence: TGCAGCGTTGAACGACAGCGCCTGGACACAGATTCGCAGTATTCT. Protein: CSVERQRLDTDSQYS.

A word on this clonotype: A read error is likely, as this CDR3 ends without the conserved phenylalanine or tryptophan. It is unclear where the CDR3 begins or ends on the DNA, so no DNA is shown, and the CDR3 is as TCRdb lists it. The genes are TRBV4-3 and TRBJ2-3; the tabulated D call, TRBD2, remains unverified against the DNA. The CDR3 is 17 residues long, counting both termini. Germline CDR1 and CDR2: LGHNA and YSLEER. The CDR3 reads CASSQVVSGASTDTQYV.

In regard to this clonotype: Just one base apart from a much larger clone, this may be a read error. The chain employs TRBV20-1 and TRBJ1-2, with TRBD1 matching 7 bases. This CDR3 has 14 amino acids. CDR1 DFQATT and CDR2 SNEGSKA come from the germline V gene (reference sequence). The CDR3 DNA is TGCGGTGCTAGCCAGGGGGGAAGGAACTATGGCTACACCTTC. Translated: CGASQGGRNYGYTF.

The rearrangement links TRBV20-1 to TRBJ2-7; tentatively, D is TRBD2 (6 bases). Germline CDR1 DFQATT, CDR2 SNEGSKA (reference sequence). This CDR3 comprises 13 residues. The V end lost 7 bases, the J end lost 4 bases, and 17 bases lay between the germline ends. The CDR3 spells CSDNVVGGYEQYF. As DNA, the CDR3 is TGCAGTGATAATGTGGTGGGAGGTTACGAGCAGTACTTC.

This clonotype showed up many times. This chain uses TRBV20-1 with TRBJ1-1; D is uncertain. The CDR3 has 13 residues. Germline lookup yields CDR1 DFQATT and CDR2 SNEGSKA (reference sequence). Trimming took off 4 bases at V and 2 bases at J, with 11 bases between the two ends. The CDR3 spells CSAKRGSNTEAFF. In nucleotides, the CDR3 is TGCAGTGCTAAGCGAGGATCCAACACTGAAGCTTTCTTT.

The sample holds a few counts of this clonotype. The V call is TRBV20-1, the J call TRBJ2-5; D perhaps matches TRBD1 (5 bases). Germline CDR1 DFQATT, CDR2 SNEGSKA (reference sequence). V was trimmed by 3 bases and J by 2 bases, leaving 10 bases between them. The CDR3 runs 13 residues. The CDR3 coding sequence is TGCAGTGCTAGTTTTGACAGACAAGAGACCCAGTACTTC. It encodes CSASFDRQETQYF.

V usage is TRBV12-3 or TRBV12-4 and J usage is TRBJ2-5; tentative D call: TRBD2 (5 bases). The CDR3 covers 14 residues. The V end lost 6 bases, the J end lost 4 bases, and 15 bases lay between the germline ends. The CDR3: CASSSGLSPETQYF. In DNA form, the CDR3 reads TGTGCCAGCAGCTCAGGACTCTCCCCAGAGACCCAGTACTTC.

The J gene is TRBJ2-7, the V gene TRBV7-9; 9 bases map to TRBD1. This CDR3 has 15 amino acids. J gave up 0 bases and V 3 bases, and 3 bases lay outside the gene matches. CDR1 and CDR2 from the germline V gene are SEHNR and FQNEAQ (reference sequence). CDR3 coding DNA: TGTGCCAGCAGCTTGGGGACAGGGCGCTCCTACGAGCAGTACTTC. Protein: CASSLGTGRSYEQYF.

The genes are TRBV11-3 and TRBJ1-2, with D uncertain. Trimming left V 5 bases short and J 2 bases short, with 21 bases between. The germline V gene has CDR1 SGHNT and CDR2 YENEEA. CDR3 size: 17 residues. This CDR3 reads CASSNEGHGILNYGYTF. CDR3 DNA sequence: TGTGCCAGCAGCAATGAGGGTCATGGGATCCTCAACTATGGCTACACCTTC.

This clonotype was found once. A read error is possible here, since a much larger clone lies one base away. The CDR3 nucleotides are TGCAGCGTTGATGGTACCACCGAAGCTTTCTTT. Translating gives CSVDGTTEAFF. The chain employs TRBV29-1 and TRBJ1-1; D gene unclear. Trimming pared 3 bases from V and 8 bases from J, leaving 10 bases between. The CDR3 length is 11 residues. Germline values: CDR1 SQVTM, CDR2 ANQGSEA. Combining the CDR3 with reference TRBV29-1 and TRBJ1-1 gives the whole variable domain SAVISQKPSRDICQRGTSLTIQCQVDSQVTMMFWYRQQPGQSLTLIATANQGSEATYESGFVIDKFPISRPNLTFSTLTVSNMSPEDSSIYLCSVDGTTEAFFGQGTRLTVV.

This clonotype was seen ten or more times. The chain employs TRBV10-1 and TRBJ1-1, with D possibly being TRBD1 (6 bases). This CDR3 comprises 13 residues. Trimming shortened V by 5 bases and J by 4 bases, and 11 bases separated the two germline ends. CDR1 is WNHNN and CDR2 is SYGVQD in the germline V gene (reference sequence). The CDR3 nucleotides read TGCGCCAGCAGTTCCACAGGGTCCACTGAAGCTTTCTTT. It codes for CASSSTGSTEAFF.

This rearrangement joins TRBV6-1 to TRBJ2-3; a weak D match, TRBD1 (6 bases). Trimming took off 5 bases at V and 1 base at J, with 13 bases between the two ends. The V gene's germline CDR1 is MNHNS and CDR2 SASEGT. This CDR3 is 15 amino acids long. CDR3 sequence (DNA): TGTGCCAGCAGTCCACAGGGAGTTCGCACAGATACGCAGTATTTT. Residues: CASSPQGVRTDTQYF.

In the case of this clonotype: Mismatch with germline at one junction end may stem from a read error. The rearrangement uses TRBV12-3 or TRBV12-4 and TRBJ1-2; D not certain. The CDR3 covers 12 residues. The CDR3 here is CASSLGGFGYNF. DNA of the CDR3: TGTGCCAGCAGTTTAGGAGGATTTGGCTACAATTTC.

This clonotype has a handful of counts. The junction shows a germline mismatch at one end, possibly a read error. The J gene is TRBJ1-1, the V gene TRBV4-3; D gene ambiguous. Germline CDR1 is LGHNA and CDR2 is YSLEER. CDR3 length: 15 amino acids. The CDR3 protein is CASNQEYGFGTEAFF. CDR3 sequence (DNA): TGCGCCAGCAACCAAGAGTACGGATTTGGCACTGAAGCTTTCTTT.

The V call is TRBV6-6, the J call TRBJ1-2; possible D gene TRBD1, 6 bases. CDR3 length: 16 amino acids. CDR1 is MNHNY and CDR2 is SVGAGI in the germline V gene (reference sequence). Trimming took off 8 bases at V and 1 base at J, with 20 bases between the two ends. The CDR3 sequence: CASLPPGGGFNYGYTF. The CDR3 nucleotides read TGTGCCAGCCTACCCCCCGGGGGGGGCTTTAACTATGGCTACACCTTC.

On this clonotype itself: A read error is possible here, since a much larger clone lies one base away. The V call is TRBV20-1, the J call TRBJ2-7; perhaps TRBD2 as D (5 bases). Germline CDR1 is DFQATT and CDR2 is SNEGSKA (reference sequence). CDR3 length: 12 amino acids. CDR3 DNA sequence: TGCAGTACTAGAGATCCTCTGAACGAGCAGTACTTC. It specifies CSTRDPLNEQYF.

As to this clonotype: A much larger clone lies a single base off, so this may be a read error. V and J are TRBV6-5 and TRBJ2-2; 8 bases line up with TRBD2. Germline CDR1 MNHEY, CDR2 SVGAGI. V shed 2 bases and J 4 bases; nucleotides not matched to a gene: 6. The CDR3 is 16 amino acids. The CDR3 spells CASSYIDGGATGELFF. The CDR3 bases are TGTGCCAGCAGTTACATTGACGGGGGGGCCACCGGGGAGCTGTTTTTT.

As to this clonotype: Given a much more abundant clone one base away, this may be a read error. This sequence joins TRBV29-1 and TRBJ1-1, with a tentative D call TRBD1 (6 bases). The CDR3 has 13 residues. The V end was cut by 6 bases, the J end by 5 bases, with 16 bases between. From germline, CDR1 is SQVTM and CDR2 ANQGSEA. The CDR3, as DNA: TGCAGCGTATCGGACAGTGGGCTTACTGAAGCTTTCTTT. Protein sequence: CSVSDSGLTEAFF.

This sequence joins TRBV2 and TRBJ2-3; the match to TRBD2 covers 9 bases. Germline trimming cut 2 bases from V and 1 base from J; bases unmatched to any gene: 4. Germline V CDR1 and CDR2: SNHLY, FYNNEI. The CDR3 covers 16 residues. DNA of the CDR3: TGTGCCAGCAGTGAAAGAGCGGGGGGCCGCACAGATACGCAGTATTTT. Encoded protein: CASSERAGGRTDTQYF.

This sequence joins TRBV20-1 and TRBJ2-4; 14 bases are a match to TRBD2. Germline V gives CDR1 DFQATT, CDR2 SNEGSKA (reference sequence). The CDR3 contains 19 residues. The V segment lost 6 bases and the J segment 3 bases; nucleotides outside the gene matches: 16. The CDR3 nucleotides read TGCAGTGCGTGCCCACCGGGACTAGCGGGAGTAAAAGGCAAAAACATTCAGTACTTC. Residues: CSACPPGLAGVKGKNIQYF.